A single sample gave rise to the 16 T cell receptor beta chains below, sequenced in a study of regulatory T cells in long-lasting Graves disease. To make TCR beta libraries, researchers used iRepertoire HTBI primers and Arm-PCR of CDR3 regions. TCRdb itself ran the multiplex PCR reads through MiXCR, one entry per CDR3 protein. Among roughly 500,000 distinct CDR3 sequences listed, roughly 12% were seen once. The sample's time point: newly diagnosed GD, antithyroid drugs for less than 3 months. Generation of the TCR library employed RNA extracted from PBMCs. This sample was shared with a second study, whose subject was T cells in Graves' hyperthyroidism and ophthalmopathy.

This material consisted of peripheral blood mononuclear cells (PBMCs), taken at new diagnosis, from a patient treated with antithyroid drugs. These receptor sequences come from a man aged 30-40 years with Graves disease.

At least ten counts were recorded for this clonotype. V is TRBV5-8 and J is TRBJ2-1; 8 bases are shared with TRBD1. Trimming cost V 4 bases and J 3 bases; bases outside gene matches: 6. CDR1 SGHTS and CDR2 YDEGEE come from the germline V gene. The CDR3 is 15 residues long. The CDR3 DNA reads TGTGCCAGCAGCCGGGGGACAGGTCACTACAATGAGCAGTTCTTC. Translated, it gives CASSRGTGHYNEQFF. The variable domain in full, completed from reference TRBV5-8 and TRBJ2-1, reads EAGVTQSPTHLIKTRGQQATLRCSPISGHTSVYWYQQALGLGLQFLLWYDEGEERNRGNFPPRFSGRQFPNYSSELNVNALELEDSALYLCASSRGTGHYNEQFFGPGTRLTVL.

As regards this clonotype: A read error may account for a junction end that differs from germline. This chain connects TRBV12-3 or TRBV12-4 to TRBJ1-4; D is unclear. CDR3 length: 10 amino acids. The chain's CDR3 is CAGSREKLFF. In DNA, the CDR3 is TGTGCCGGCAGCCGTGAAAAACTGTTTTTT.

The table lists this clonotype with a few counts. The chain couples TRBV5-1 to TRBJ1-1, with a tentative D call TRBD1 (6 bases). V shed 4 bases and J shed 7 bases, with 14 bases lying between them. The CDR3 is 13 residues long. CDR1 and CDR2 from the germline V gene are SGHRS and YFSETQ. This CDR3 reads CASSDRQEVEAFF. Here the CDR3 DNA reads TGCGCCAGCAGCGATCGACAGGAGGTTGAAGCTTTCTTT.

This clonotype has ten or more counts. The chain carries TRBV27 and TRBJ2-7; TRBD1 matches 7 bases. Per germline, CDR1 MNHEY and CDR2 SMNVEV (reference sequence). The CDR3 has 15 amino acids. The V and J ends lost 3 bases and 0 bases, in that order; junction bases with no gene match: 5. For the CDR3, the DNA is TGTGCCAGCAGTTTCTTGGGGACAGCCTCCTACGAGCAGTACTTC. The encoded protein is CASSFLGTASYEQYF.

This clonotype was counted at least ten times. The gene calls are TRBV28 and TRBJ2-5; TRBD2 is a possible D gene (7 bases). Trimming stripped 10 bases from V and 4 bases from J, with 16 bases between. The germline gives CDR1 MDHEN, CDR2 SYDVKM. CDR3 size: 13 residues. Written as DNA, the CDR3 is TGTGCCACCGGAACCGGGGGGCGAGAGACCCAGTACTTC. Protein product: CATGTGGRETQYF.

This chain uses TRBV29-1 with TRBJ2-4, with TRBD1 as a possible D gene (5 bases). The CDR3 extends over 14 amino acids. V lost 4 bases to trimming and J lost 0 bases, with 10 bases between them. Germline CDR1 and CDR2: SQVTM and ANQGSEA. In DNA form, the CDR3 reads TGCAGCGTTGGGGGCCCTGAAGCCAAAAACATTCAGTACTTC. Its translation is CSVGGPEAKNIQYF. The variable domain in full, completed from reference TRBV29-1 and TRBJ2-4, reads SAVISQKPSRDICQRGTSLTIQCQVDSQVTMMFWYRQQPGQSLTLIATANQGSEATYESGFVIDKFPISRPNLTFSTLTVSNMSPEDSSIYLCSVGGPEAKNIQYFGAGTRLSVL.

V and J are TRBV5-1 and TRBJ1-4; 7 positions agree with TRBD1. V lost 4 bases, J lost 10 bases, and 10 bases stayed unmatched. The CDR3 runs to 14 residues. CDR1 is SGHRS, CDR2 YFSETQ, per germline. In DNA form, the CDR3 reads TGCGCCAGCAGCCGAGGGGGCGAGACCGGAAAACTGTTTTTT. It encodes CASSRGGETGKLFF.

About this clonotype: A much larger clone sits a single nucleotide away, making a read error possible. The J gene is TRBJ1-4, the V gene TRBV30, with D tentatively TRBD1 (6 bases). Germline values: CDR1 GTSNPN, CDR2 SVGIG (reference sequence). The CDR3 loop spans 13 amino acids. CDR3: CAWTGTSPERVVF. CDR3 DNA sequence: TGTGCCTGGACTGGGACATCCCCCGAAAGGGTGGTTTTT.

The chain links TRBV5-1 to TRBJ2-5, with 7 bases matching TRBD1. Trimming removed 4 bases from V and 1 base from J; junction bases left unmatched: 7. The CDR3 runs 15 residues. Looked up from germline, CDR1 is SGHRS and CDR2 is YFSETQ. CDR3 bases: TGCGCCAGCAGCCTGGGACAGCTGATCCAAGAGACCCAGTACTTC. Amino acids: CASSLGQLIQETQYF.

Points on this clonotype: A single base separates this from a much larger clone, so it may be a read error. V and J are TRBV7-2 and TRBJ1-2; D not resolved. CDR3 length: 14 amino acids. V was shortened by 5 bases and J by 1 base, with 11 bases between the two germline ends. In germline, CDR1 is SGHTA, CDR2 FQGNSA. The chain's CDR3 is CASSPDLGNYGYTF. Here the CDR3 DNA reads TGTGCCAGCAGCCCCGATCTGGGTAACTATGGCTACACCTTC.

This sequence joins TRBV27 and TRBJ2-7; TRBD2 aligns across 7 bases. V was pared by 4 bases and J by 0 bases, with 6 bases of the junction left unmatched. The V gene's germline CDR1 is MNHEY and CDR2 SMNVEV (reference sequence). CDR3 length equals 15 residues. The CDR3 protein is CASSWRRGTSYEQYF. The CDR3, as DNA: TGTGCCAGCAGTTGGAGGCGGGGGACCTCCTACGAGCAGTACTTC.

With respect to this clonotype: It is likely a read error: a sequence one base away is far more abundant. This chain links TRBV20-1 with TRBJ2-5; D tentatively reads TRBD1 or TRBD2 (5 bases each). The CDR3 length is 11 residues. Germline V CDR1 and CDR2: DFQATT, SNEGSKA (reference sequence). The V end was cut by 3 bases, the J end by 11 bases, with 13 bases between. CDR3 protein: CSAREDNEQYF. Here the CDR3 DNA reads TGCAGTGCTAGGGAGGACAATGAGCAGTACTTC.

This clonotype appeared a few times. CDR3 residues: CASSDTSGLPDTQYF. In nucleotides, the CDR3 is TGTGCCAGCAGTGACACTAGCGGGCTGCCAGATACGCAGTATTTT. V is TRBV25-1 and J is TRBJ2-3, with 9 positions matching TRBD2. The CDR3 has 15 residues. Germline V gene data show CDR1 as MGHDK and CDR2 as SYGVNS. V shed 3 bases and J 4 bases; nucleotides not matched to a gene: 5.

In regard to this clonotype: This may come from a read error, since a much larger clone is one base off. This chain uses TRBV5-4 with TRBJ2-2; D gene unclear. This CDR3 has 14 amino acids. Germline V gives CDR1 SGHNT, CDR2 YYREEE (reference sequence). V lost 4 bases and J 0 bases, leaving 7 bases between the germline ends. The CDR3 region is CASSPDPNTGELFF. The DNA of the CDR3 is TGTGCCAGCAGCCCCGATCCGAACACCGGGGAGCTGTTTTTT. The full variable domain, with the rest looked up from reference TRBV5-4 and TRBJ2-2, is ETGVTQSPTHLIKTRGQQVTLRCSSQSGHNTVSWYQQALGQGPQFIFQYYREEENGRGNFPPRFSGLQFPNYSSELNVNALELDDSALYLCASSPDPNTGELFFGEGSRLTVL.

This chain links TRBV20-1 with TRBJ1-5; possibly TRBD1 for D (6 bases). Deletions cut 3 bases from V and 5 bases from J, with 11 bases between. The CDR3 consists of 13 residues. The V gene's germline CDR1 is DFQATT and CDR2 SNEGSKA (reference sequence). The CDR3 loop reads CSASKAGDQPQHF. Written as DNA, the CDR3 is TGCAGTGCTAGTAAGGCAGGGGATCAGCCCCAGCATTTT.

CDR3: CSVLGTFYGYTF. CDR3 coding DNA: TGCAGCGTTCTAGGGACATTTTATGGCTACACCTTC. The genes are TRBV29-1 and TRBJ1-2, with a tentative D call TRBD1 (6 bases). This CDR3 region has 12 residues. Trimming shortened V by 5 bases and J by 5 bases, and 12 bases separated the two germline ends. The germline V gene encodes CDR1 SQVTM and CDR2 ANQGSEA.